The count of the clone carrying this T cell receptor beta chain is one. The entry originates in a study of control samples from healthy donors and cancer patients. The CDR3 has 18 residues. V trimming: 5 bases; J trimming: 3 bases; junction bases outside the gene matches: 7. Germline V lookup: CDR1 KGHSH, CDR2 LQKENI. Repertoires were generated with immunoSEQ multiplex PCR, while TCRdb's copy carries only in-frame clones and drops some. The sample records about 130,000 clones, around nine tenths being singletons. Input material: blood. This rearrangement joins TRBV18 to TRBJ2-2; 15 positions agree with TRBD2. This TCR was sampled from a man aged 18 to 30 in good health. Here the CDR3 reads CASSFGTSGRRDTGELFF. The DNA of the CDR3 is TGTGCCAGCTCATTCGGGACTAGCGGGAGGCGAGACACCGGGGAGCTGTTTTTT.